What follows is one T cell receptor beta chain and its context. From germline, CDR1 is DFQATT and CDR2 SNEGSKA (reference sequence). This CDR3 comprises 14 residues. V shed 3 bases and J shed 1 base, with 11 bases lying between them. This record comes from a study of CD8 T cells in Susac syndrome. The RNA, roughly 0.45 to 1 ug, was put through reverse transcription using random hexamers. The amplification used immunoSEQ multiplex PCR on TCR beta CDR3; it spanned 54 Vbeta and 13 Jbeta. TCRdb passed the immunoSEQ multiplex PCR reads through MiXCR, listing each CDR3 protein once. The sample has some 200,000 distinct CDR3 sequences, more than 85% seen once; the top ten hold 0.075% to 0.095%.

Source material: CD4+ T cells from PBMCs. This clonotype was obtained from a human donor with Susac syndrome. The J gene is TRBJ2-3, the V gene TRBV20-1, with D perhaps matching TRBD1 (6 bases). CDR3 loop: CSASLRQGTDTQYF. The CDR3 DNA sequence: TGCAGTGCTAGCCTCCGACAGGGCACAGATACGCAGTATTTT.